Listed here are 30 T cell receptor beta chains from one sample, sequenced in a study of blood T cell repertoires in COVID-19. Clones were read by immunoSEQ multiplex PCR, and TCRdb kept only the in-frame ones, dropping some. The table lists about 180,000 clones, 85% of them singletons. Sequenced material: peripheral blood. The receptors come from a woman between 45 and 65 years old with COVID-19, enrolled during active disease.

This clone was counted a single time. In nucleotides, the CDR3 is TGTGCCAGCAGCGTAGCTACCGGGGCCAACGTCCTGACTTTC. Translating it yields CASSVATGANVLTF. The chain has TRBV9 and TRBJ2-6; D ambiguous. The CDR3 has 14 residues. The germline V gene has CDR1 SGDLS and CDR2 YYNGEE. V was shortened by 0 bases and J by 4 bases, with 5 bases between the two germline ends.

The chain has TRBV28 and TRBJ1-2; D remains ambiguous. The CDR3 spans 13 residues. Germline assignment: CDR1 MDHEN and CDR2 SYDVKM. V shed 8 bases and J shed 0 bases, with 10 bases lying between them. The DNA of the CDR3 is TGTGCCAGCGGGCCCGTAGCTAACTATGGCTACACCTTC. This gives the protein CASGPVANYGYTF.

This clone has just one count. The genes are TRBV6-5 and TRBJ1-5, with TRBD1 identical over 7 bases. The CDR3 is 15 amino acids. The V and J ends lost 6 bases and 1 base, in that order; junction bases with no gene match: 6. Germline V gene data show CDR1 as MNHEY and CDR2 as SVGAGI. The CDR3, as DNA: TGTGCCAGCAGGCCGACAGGGATGAGCAATCAGCCCCAGCATTTT. Amino acids: CASRPTGMSNQPQHF.

In the case of this clone: The identical CDR3 is also encoded by other nucleotide sequences in the sample. The chain uses TRBV5-1 and TRBJ1-1, with no clear D. This CDR3 comprises 13 residues. V lost 0 bases, J lost 2 bases, and 5 bases lay in between. Germline CDR1 is SGHRS and CDR2 is YFSETQ. CDR3 in amino acids: CASSLDSNTEAFF. Written as DNA, the CDR3 is TGCGCCAGCAGCTTGGACAGCAACACTGAAGCTTTCTTT.

This chain uses TRBV6-5 with TRBJ2-1; 7 nucleotides align to TRBD2. The ends lost 5 bases at V and 4 bases at J; junction bases unmatched: 5. The CDR3 is 14 amino acids. Germline assignment: CDR1 MNHEY and CDR2 SVGAGI. CDR3 coding DNA: TGTGCCAGCAGTCCACTAGCGTCTTACAATGAGCAGTTCTTC. Translated: CASSPLASYNEQFF.

The V and J genes are TRBV28 and TRBJ1-5, with unresolved D. The CDR3 covers 14 residues. Per germline, CDR1 MDHEN and CDR2 SYDVKM. Between the trimmed V and J ends, which lost 3 bases and 3 bases, there was a span of 9 bases. CDR3 in amino acids: CASSFESFNQPQHF. The CDR3 DNA follows: TGTGCCAGCAGTTTCGAGAGTTTCAATCAGCCCCAGCATTTT.

The rearrangement uses TRBV5-1 and TRBJ1-6; 11 nucleotides agree with TRBD1. The CDR3 spans 15 residues. CDR1 is SGHRS and CDR2 is YFSETQ in the germline V gene. With 4 bases clipped from V and 6 bases from J, the junction kept 3 bases outside the gene matches. The CDR3 nucleotides read TGCGCCAGCAGCGTTGGGACAGGGGGTAATTCACCCCTCCACTTT. Protein product: CASSVGTGGNSPLHF.

The chain couples TRBV7-9 to TRBJ2-7; TRBD2 might be the D (6 bases). CDR1 is SEHNR and CDR2 is FQNEAQ in the germline V gene (reference sequence). The CDR3 runs to 16 residues. The ends were cut back, 5 bases at V and 1 base at J, with 18 bases in the middle. The chain's CDR3 is CASSDFGDSYSYEQYF. The CDR3 DNA is TGTGCCAGCAGCGATTTCGGGGACTCCTATTCCTACGAGCAGTACTTC.

V gene TRBV7-2 combines with J gene TRBJ1-5, with TRBD1 matching 8 bases. Germline CDR1 is SGHTA and CDR2 is FQGNSA. The V segment lost 5 bases and the J segment 4 bases; nucleotides outside the gene matches: 7. The CDR3 is 15 residues long. CDR3 protein: CASSPGQGRNQPQHF. Written as DNA, the CDR3 is TGTGCCAGCAGCCCTGGACAGGGCAGAAATCAGCCCCAGCATTTT.

The gene calls are TRBV29-1 and TRBJ2-5; D possibly corresponds to TRBD1 (5 bases). The length of the CDR3 is 11 residues. Germline CDR1 SQVTM, CDR2 ANQGSEA. V was pared by 7 bases and J by 5 bases, with 11 bases between. The CDR3 bases are TGCAGCGCCATAAACAGGGAGACCCAGTACTTC. The encoded protein is CSAINRETQYF.

By sample fraction, this clone is medium-sized. The rearrangement uses TRBV28 and TRBJ2-7; 9 nucleotides line up with TRBD1. V was pared by 6 bases and J by 2 bases, with 14 bases of the junction left unmatched. The CDR3 contains 17 residues. Germline CDR1 reads MDHEN; CDR2 reads SYDVKM. CDR3 sequence: CASSSPGQGTPPYEQYF. CDR3 DNA: TGTGCCAGCAGCAGTCCGGGACAGGGCACTCCACCCTACGAGCAGTACTTC. The variable domain in full, with the rest retrieved from reference TRBV28 and TRBJ2-7, is DVKVTQSSRYLVKRTGEKVFLECVQDMDHENMFWYRQDPGLGLRLIYFSYDVKMKEKGDIPEGYSVSREKKERFSLILESASTNQTSMYLCASSSPGQGTPPYEQYFGPGTRLTVT.

J is TRBJ1-1 and V is TRBV4-1; D is perhaps TRBD1 (6 bases). Between the trimmed V and J ends, which lost 1 base and 0 bases, there was a span of 12 bases. Looked up from germline, CDR1 is MGHRA and CDR2 is YSYEKL. The CDR3 is 16 amino acids. The CDR3 here is CASSQGAGVMNTEAFF. For the CDR3, the DNA is TGCGCCAGCAGCCAAGGGGCAGGGGTGATGAACACTGAAGCTTTCTTT.

CDR3 sequence (DNA): TGTGCCAGCAGCTCCCGGGGACAGGCTAACTATGGCTACACCTTC. Protein: CASSSRGQANYGYTF. This chain links TRBV7-9 with TRBJ1-2, with 8 bases aligning to TRBD1. Unmatched junction bases numbered 4, after V lost 4 bases and J lost 0 bases. Germline lookup yields CDR1 SEHNR and CDR2 FQNEAQ (reference sequence). This CDR3 has 15 residues.

The chain couples TRBV11-3 to TRBJ2-3, with TRBD2 matching over 9 bases. The CDR3 runs 16 residues. In germline, CDR1 is SGHNT, CDR2 YENEEA. Losses at the gene ends were 4 bases for V and 6 bases for J; bases not matched to a gene: 11. Written as DNA, the CDR3 is TGTGCCAGCAGCTGGGCTAGCGGGGTCCCGCAGGATACGCAGTATTTT. It specifies CASSWASGVPQDTQYF.

This chain links TRBV7-2 with TRBJ2-1, with 10 bases identical to TRBD2. Per the germline V gene, CDR1 is SGHTA and CDR2 is FQGNSA. The CDR3 is made up of 16 amino acids. Trimming cost V 5 bases and J 6 bases; bases outside gene matches: 10. CDR3 loop: CASSKVSGGLFNEQFF. In DNA form, the CDR3 reads TGTGCCAGCAGCAAAGTTAGCGGGGGGCTCTTCAATGAGCAGTTCTTC.

The J gene is TRBJ2-2, the V gene TRBV7-3; 10 bases align to TRBD2. V was clipped by 4 bases and J by 0 bases; unmatched bases: 5. The CDR3 runs 17 residues. Germline CDR1 is SGHTA and CDR2 is FQGTGA. The CDR3 DNA follows: TGTGCCAGCAGCTCCCTTAGCGGGGGGACGAACACCGGGGAGCTGTTTTTT. As protein: CASSSLSGGTNTGELFF.

The rearrangement joins TRBV11-2 to TRBJ2-7, with 13 bases that match TRBD2. The CDR3 is 16 residues long. V lost 4 bases and J lost 0; bases outside the gene matches: 3. The germline CDR1 and CDR2 sequences are SGHAT and FQNNGV. CDR3 nucleotide sequence: TGTGCCAGCAGCTGGGGGACTAGCGGGAACTCCTACGAGCAGTACTTC. Encoded protein: CASSWGTSGNSYEQYF.

The J gene is TRBJ2-1, the V gene TRBV5-1; 9 bases are shared with TRBD2. The V and J ends lost 4 bases and 4 bases, in that order; junction bases with no gene match: 6. The CDR3 loop spans 15 amino acids. Looked up from germline, CDR1 is SGHRS and CDR2 is YFSETQ. The CDR3 loop is CASSLSGGPYNEQFF. The CDR3 DNA sequence: TGCGCCAGCAGCCTTAGCGGGGGACCTTACAATGAGCAGTTCTTC.

The rearrangement uses TRBV5-1 and TRBJ2-2; D unclear. The CDR3 runs to 14 residues. V was pared by 0 bases and J by 3 bases, with 6 bases between. Per germline, CDR1 SGHRS and CDR2 YFSETQ. This chain's CDR3 is CASSLAPDTGELFF. DNA of the CDR3: TGCGCCAGCAGCTTGGCCCCGGACACCGGGGAGCTGTTTTTT.

The chain carries TRBV5-1 and TRBJ1-1, with 7 nucleotides matching TRBD1. CDR1 is SGHRS and CDR2 is YFSETQ in the germline V gene. This CDR3 region has 15 residues. Trimming removed 4 bases from V and 4 bases from J; junction bases left unmatched: 10. The CDR3 DNA sequence: TGCGCCAGCAGCCCAGCGACAGGGTTTGGCACTGAAGCTTTCTTT. As protein: CASSPATGFGTEAFF.

V and J are TRBV6-4 and TRBJ2-1; TRBD1 might be the D (6 bases). The CDR3 is 14 amino acids. CDR1 and CDR2 from the germline V gene are MRHNA and SNTAGT. Trimming left V 3 bases short and J 0 bases short, with 6 bases between. The DNA for the CDR3 is TGTGCCAGCAGTGAGGACAGCTCCTACAATGAGCAGTTCTTC. Amino acid sequence: CASSEDSSYNEQFF.

This chain links TRBV6-5 with TRBJ1-6; D is uncertain. Deletions cut 7 bases from V and 9 bases from J, with 16 bases between. Germline values: CDR1 MNHEY, CDR2 SVGAGI. This CDR3 has 14 amino acids. The DNA for the CDR3 is TGTGCCAGCACCTCATTAGGGAGCGTTTCACCCCTCCACTTT. Its translation: CASTSLGSVSPLHF.

The rearrangement uses TRBV5-1 and TRBJ2-3; D remains unclear. From germline, CDR1 is SGHRS and CDR2 YFSETQ. Trimming cost V 1 base and J 0 bases, with 3 bases left between them. The CDR3 runs 13 residues. The DNA of the CDR3 is TGCGCCAGCAGCTTGACTAGCACAGATACGCAGTATTTT. Amino acids: CASSLTSTDTQYF.

For this clone: A junction end diverges from the germline sequence, so it may reflect a read error. The chain's CDR3 is CASREDGLSGNTIYF. The CDR3 coding sequence is TGTGCCAGCAGGGAAGACGGACTCTCTGGAAACACCATATATTTT. The rearrangement links TRBV2 to TRBJ1-3; the D is unclear. The CDR3 consists of 15 residues. The germline V gene has CDR1 SNHLY and CDR2 FYNNEI.

This sequence joins TRBV7-2 and TRBJ1-4, with D hard to call. The CDR3 sequence is 15 residues long. Trimming removed 1 base from V and 7 bases from J, with 13 bases in between. CDR1 and CDR2 from the germline V gene are SGHTA and FQGNSA. The CDR3 DNA follows: TGTGCCAGCAGCTTAGGGGCAGCCTGGTCTGAAAAACTGTTTTTT. Translating gives CASSLGAAWSEKLFF.

The chain uses TRBV5-1 and TRBJ2-5; D uncertain. The CDR3 runs to 16 residues. Deletions cut 0 bases from V and 2 bases from J, with 14 bases between. Germline CDR1 is SGHRS and CDR2 is YFSETQ. CDR3 region: CASSLASGPIQETQYF. CDR3 DNA: TGCGCCAGCAGCTTGGCCTCAGGTCCCATTCAAGAGACCCAGTACTTC.

The chain combines TRBV7-2 with TRBJ2-4; D is undetermined. Trimming took off 4 bases at V and 3 bases at J, with 10 bases between the two ends. Germline CDR1 and CDR2: SGHTA and FQGNSA. This CDR3 region has 14 residues. The CDR3 here is CASSSPPGKNIQYF. The CDR3 region has the DNA TGTGCCAGCAGCTCGCCCCCGGGCAAAAACATTCAGTACTTC.

This chain links TRBV10-3 with TRBJ2-3; 11 positions match TRBD2. V dropped 3 bases and J dropped 0; count of bases not matched to a gene: 8. The CDR3 loop spans 18 amino acids. Germline CDR1 is ENHRY and CDR2 is SYGVKD. As DNA, the CDR3 is TGTGCCATCAGTGAACTAGCGGGGGATATCACTAGCACAGATACGCAGTATTTT. Translated: CAISELAGDITSTDTQYF.

The V gene is TRBV29-1, the J gene TRBJ2-7; D uncertain. The CDR3 spans 14 residues. Trimming shortened V by 0 bases and J by 0 bases, and 9 bases separated the two germline ends. CDR1 and CDR2 (germline): SQVTM, ANQGSEA. The DNA of the CDR3 is TGCAGCGTTGAAGAGTCTAAAGACTCCTACGAGCAGTACTTC. It is translated as CSVEESKDSYEQYF.

The chain carries TRBV9 and TRBJ2-1; the match to TRBD1 covers 9 bases. Germline V CDR1 and CDR2: SGDLS, YYNGEE. V lost 2 bases, J lost 6 bases, and 9 bases stayed unmatched. The CDR3 runs 16 residues. The CDR3 nucleotides read TGTGCCAGCAGCGTTAGCTTAGGGACAGGGACCAATGAGCAGTTCTTC. Translating it yields CASSVSLGTGTNEQFF.